This T cell receptor (beta chain) was observed in a study of quantifying T cell responses using KT2 cells. Study at large: cDNA was made from DNase-treated RNA using alpha and beta constant primers.

The CDR3 sequence is 16 residues long. Looked up from germline, CDR1 is MDHEN and CDR2 is SYDVKM. V lost 5 bases to trimming and J lost 1 base; unmatched junction nucleotides: 10. A single-stranded UMI oligo with SP2 sequence was ligated to cDNA 3' ends. First-round PCR used three to four cycles and beta primers RC1.1 and RC1.2 covering TRBC1 and TRBC2. Via MiXCR, TCRdb re-called the UMI-ligation and nested PCR reads, giving one row per CDR3 protein. The table records approximately 60,000 distinct CDR3 sequences, more than 9% of them present only once. The chain joins TRBV28 to TRBJ1-1; TRBD1 matches 7 bases. This receptor was identified in a human donor. Sequencing was performed on PBMCs spiked with cells of the T cell clone KT2. This chain's CDR3 is CASSPGTASANTEAFF. CDR3 in DNA: TGTGCCAGCAGTCCGGGGACAGCGAGCGCGAACACTGAAGCTTTCTTT.